This TCR beta chain emerged from a study of blood T cell repertoires in COVID-19. The V gene end was trimmed by 6 bases and the J gene end by 5 bases; junction bases not matched to a gene: 7. CDR3 length: 14 amino acids. Germline-derived CDR1 and CDR2 are KGHSH and LQKENI. Here immunoSEQ multiplex PCR was the method, and the copy in TCRdb shows in-frame clones only, minus some. The sample has under 300,000 clones, around 81% seen once; the top ten hold around 6.8%. The V gene is TRBV18, the J gene TRBJ2-5; 9 bases agree with TRBD1. Sequences were obtained from peripheral blood. The clonotype was recovered from a woman aged 55-69 years with active or convalescent COVID-19. The CDR3 DNA follows: TGTGCCAGCTCCGCGGACAGGGGTGGGGAGACCCAGTACTTC. Protein product: CASSADRGGETQYF. Full variable domain (missing parts from reference TRBV18 and TRBJ2-5): NAGVMQNPRHLVRRRGQEARLRCSPMKGHSHVYWYRQLPEEGLKFMVYLQKENIIDESGMPKERFSAEFPKEGPSILRIQQVVRGDSAAYFCASSADRGGETQYFGPGTRLLVL.